The rows below give T cell receptor beta chains drawn from one sample of a study of T cell responses to AZD1222 COVID-19 vaccine. Produced via immunoSEQ multiplex PCR; TCRdb's table is partial and in-frame only. The sample comprises about 150,000 clones, roughly nine tenths of which are singletons, and 1.1% rests with the top ten. The sample was peripheral blood, taken 28 days after the second AZD1222 dose. The source is an adult who received the AZD1222 COVID-19 vaccine. The CDR3 runs from the conserved cysteine through the conserved F or W. The D gene is left open where the match is weak. Not every row has a clone size; where given, it reads once, few, many or a size class.

clone size	V gene	J gene	D gene	CDR3 protein	CDR3 DNA
.	TRBV19	TRBJ1-1	.	CASRQGGMNTEAFF	TGTGCCAGTAGGCAAGGGGGAATGAACACTGAAGCTTTCTTT
.	TRBV2	TRBJ2-7	TRBD2	CASRQAGGFSYEQYF	TGTGCCAGCAGGCAGGCGGGAGGGTTCTCCTACGAGCAGTACTTC
.	TRBV28	TRBJ1-4	.	CASSLPQRRGGGEKLFF	TGTGCCAGCAGTTTACCCCAGAGGAGGGGAGGGGGTGAAAAACTGTTTTTT
.	TRBV14	TRBJ1-2	.	CASTGQPLGGYTF	TGTGCCAGTACAGGACAGCCCTTGGGAGGCTACACCTTC
.	TRBV27	TRBJ2-7	.	CASSLWGGSSYEQYF	TGTGCCAGCAGTTTATGGGGTGGGAGCTCCTACGAGCAGTACTTC
.	TRBV2	TRBJ2-3	TRBD1	CASSVGGVSTDTQYF	TGTGCCAGCAGTGTAGGGGGCGTAAGCACAGATACGCAGTATTTT
.	TRBV7-9	TRBJ2-5	TRBD2	CASSKGVAGERETQYF	TGTGCCAGCAGCAAGGGGGTAGCGGGAGAGCGTGAGACCCAGTACTTC
.	TRBV9	TRBJ2-3	.	CASSVFTDTQYF	TGTGCCAGCAGCGTCTTCACAGATACGCAGTATTTT
.	TRBV25-1	TRBJ2-7	.	CASSEFTKAYEQYF	TGTGCCAGCAGTGAATTTACGAAGGCGTACGAGCAGTACTTC
few	TRBV5-1	TRBJ1-1	.	CASSFSQGMNTEAFF	TGCGCCAGCAGCTTTTCCCAGGGGATGAACACTGAAGCTTTCTTT
.	TRBV7-7	TRBJ2-2	.	CATLGSTGELFF	TGTGCCACCCTTGGGAGCACCGGGGAGCTGTTTTTT
.	TRBV6-4	TRBJ2-1	.	CASSDIGGSYNEQFF	TGTGCCAGCAGTGACATAGGGGGAAGCTACAATGAGCAGTTCTTC
.	TRBV7-2	TRBJ2-3	TRBD1	CASSWDSLTDTQYF	TGTGCCAGCAGCTGGGACAGTCTCACAGATACGCAGTATTTT
once	TRBV7-8	TRBJ2-1	.	CASSLEVNNEQFF	TGTGCCAGCAGCTTAGAGGTGAACAATGAGCAGTTCTTC
.	TRBV7-2	TRBJ1-3	.	CASSPFISGGGNTIYF	TGTGCCAGCAGCCCCTTTATAAGTGGTGGCGGAAACACCATATATTTT
.	TRBV28	TRBJ1-1	.	CASSPPGSTEAFF	TGTGCCAGCAGCCCCCCCGGGAGCACTGAAGCTTTCTTT
.	TRBV18	TRBJ2-4	.	CASSPEAAKNIQYF	TGTGCCAGCTCACCAGAGGCCGCCAAAAACATTCAGTACTTC
.	TRBV6-5	TRBJ1-5	.	CASSSKRVVNQPQHF	TGTGCCAGCAGTTCTAAAAGGGTGGTCAATCAGCCCCAGCATTTT
.	TRBV12-5	TRBJ1-6	.	CASGLGGADSPLHF	TGTGCTAGTGGTTTGGGAGGGGCCGACTCACCCCTCCACTTT
.	TRBV5-4	TRBJ2-2	.	CASSLVPNTGELFF	TGTGCCAGCAGCTTGGTCCCGAACACCGGGGAGCTGTTTTTT
.	TRBV10-2	TRBJ2-1	TRBD2	CASTGTRSNEQFF	TGCGCCAGTACCGGGACTAGGAGCAATGAGCAGTTCTTC
.	TRBV6-5	TRBJ1-2	TRBD1	CASTETGGRGYTF	TGTGCCAGCACCGAGACAGGGGGGCGAGGCTACACCTTC
.	TRBV6-5	TRBJ2-7	.	CASSYSPTPSSYEQYF	TGTGCCAGCAGTTACAGTCCGACTCCCTCCTCCTACGAGCAGTACTTC
.	TRBV21-1	TRBJ2-3	.	CASSKIGTGSTDTQYF	TGTGCCAGCAGCAAAATAGGGACAGGATCCACAGATACGCAGTATTTT
.	TRBV10-1	TRBJ2-3	.	CASSESGMGTQYF	TGCGCCAGCAGTGAGTCGGGTATGGGTACGCAGTATTTT
few	TRBV25-1	TRBJ2-7	.	CASSERFLSDEQYF	TGTGCCAGCAGTGAGAGGTTTCTGTCCGACGAGCAGTACTTC
once	TRBV25-1	TRBJ1-1	.	CASSDSPWGTEAFF	TGTGCCAGCAGTGACTCCCCTTGGGGCACTGAAGCTTTCTTT
.	TRBV27	TRBJ1-3	TRBD1	CASSFGQGASNTIYF	TGTGCCAGCAGTTTTGGACAGGGGGCTTCGAACACCATATATTTT
few	TRBV12-5	TRBJ1-4	.	CASGLWGPGGKLFF	TGTGCTAGTGGTTTGTGGGGGCCGGGTGGAAAACTGTTTTTT
.	TRBV19	TRBJ2-1	TRBD2	CASPPVRLAGVPSYNEQFF	TGTGCCAGCCCCCCCGTCCGACTAGCGGGGGTACCCTCCTACAATGAGCAGTTCTTC
.	TRBV9	TRBJ1-5	.	CASSVADNQPQHF	TGTGCCAGCAGCGTAGCGGACAATCAGCCCCAGCATTTT